The 4 T cell receptor beta chains presented below share a single source sample, sequenced in a study of blood T cell repertoires in COVID-19. Produced via immunoSEQ multiplex PCR; TCRdb's table is partial and in-frame only. The data contain approximately 250,000 clones, about 87% of them seen just once; the ten biggest clones take up 8.6%. Input material: peripheral blood. These receptors originate from a human donor in a cohort sampled during active COVID-19.

The V gene is TRBV2, the J gene TRBJ2-7; D may be TRBD2 (6 bases). The CDR3 has 12 amino acids. Per the germline V gene, CDR1 is SNHLY and CDR2 is FYNNEI. V lost 6 bases, J lost 3 bases, and 9 bases lay in between. The CDR3 DNA sequence: TGTGCCAGCAGACTAGCTAACTACGAGCAGTACTTC. It is translated as CASRLANYEQYF. The variable domain in full, with the rest retrieved from reference TRBV2 and TRBJ2-7, is EPEVTQTPSHQVTQMGQEVILRCVPISNHLYFYWYRQILGQKVEFLVSFYNNEISEKSEIFDDQFSVERPDGSNFTLKIRSTKLEDSAMYFCASRLANYEQYFGPGTRLTVT.

This sequence joins TRBV3-1 (or the pseudogene TRBV3-2) and TRBJ1-4; 8 bases fit TRBD1. The J segment lost 7 bases and the V segment lost 5 bases, leaving 9 bases of the junction unmatched. Looked up from germline, CDR1 is LGHDT and CDR2 is YNNKEL (reference sequence). This CDR3 region has 15 residues. This CDR3 reads CASSSRTGHGEKLFF. CDR3 DNA sequence: TGTGCCAGCAGCAGTCGGACAGGGCACGGTGAAAAACTGTTTTTT.

This sequence joins TRBV28 and TRBJ2-3, with 9 bases identical to TRBD1. This CDR3 contains 15 residues. V lost 3 bases to trimming and J lost 4 bases; unmatched junction nucleotides: 5. The germline V gene encodes CDR1 MDHEN and CDR2 SYDVKM. In DNA form, the CDR3 reads TGTGCCAGCAGTTTTCGGGACAGGGAATCAGATACGCAGTATTTT. Translating gives CASSFRDRESDTQYF.

The genes are TRBV19 and TRBJ2-7; 10 bases map to TRBD1. Unmatched junction bases numbered 1, after V lost 8 bases and J lost 3 bases. The germline V gene has CDR1 LNHDA and CDR2 SQIVND (reference sequence). The CDR3 is 12 amino acids. CDR3 nucleotides: TGTGCCAGTGGGACAGGGGACTACGAGCAGTACTTC. It specifies CASGTGDYEQYF.